This entry lists 15 T cell receptor beta chains sequenced from one sample in a study of post-analysis software for immune sequencing data. Their cognate antigens are unknown. Libraries were made from TCR beta cDNA, and they carried unique molecular identifiers. Via MiXCR, TCRdb re-called the PCR reads, giving one row per CDR3 protein. The sample has about 770,000 distinct CDR3 sequences, around 42% seen once; the top ten hold roughly 5%. Study results and limitations: In patients, about 5 TRBV segments were more frequent than in controls, with TRBV5-6, TRBV5-1 and TRBV20-1 among them.

The sample comprised blood. These receptors were taken from a girl aged 10-17 years with multiple sclerosis.

The sample holds a few counts of this clonotype. The chain's CDR3 is CSATLPGIAQYF. In DNA form, the CDR3 reads TGCAGTGCTACCCTGCCTGGGATCGCCCAGTACTTC. V is TRBV20-1 and J is TRBJ2-5; D call uncertain. Trimming removed 4 bases from V and 9 bases from J, with 15 bases in between. CDR1 is DFQATT, CDR2 SNEGSKA, per germline (reference sequence). The CDR3 length is 12 residues.

The CDR3 reads CASRGLAFTDTQYF. In DNA form, the CDR3 reads TGTGCCAGCAGAGGACTAGCGTTCACAGATACGCAGTATTTT. V gene TRBV6-5 combines with J gene TRBJ2-3, with 9 bases aligning to TRBD2. The CDR3 is 14 residues long. V lost 6 bases, J lost 2 bases, and 3 bases stayed unmatched. Germline V gives CDR1 MNHEY, CDR2 SVGAGI.

The chain carries TRBV28 and TRBJ2-1; 7 nucleotides line up with TRBD2. The ends lost 7 bases at V and 2 bases at J; junction bases unmatched: 8. Germline V CDR1 and CDR2: MDHEN, SYDVKM. CDR3 length: 15 residues. The chain's CDR3 is CASTLEGGTYNEQFF. Here the CDR3 DNA reads TGTGCCAGCACCCTGGAGGGAGGGACCTACAATGAGCAGTTCTTC.

The chain links TRBV7-8 to TRBJ2-1; 10 nucleotides match TRBD2. The CDR3 is 15 residues long. With 0 bases clipped from V and 13 bases from J, the junction kept 9 bases outside the gene matches. The V gene's germline CDR1 is SGHVS and CDR2 FQNEAQ. The CDR3 nucleotides read TGTGCCAGCAGCTTAGCGTCCTCTAGCGGGGGCCTACAGTTCTTC. Translating gives CASSLASSSGGLQFF.

V gene TRBV5-1 combines with J gene TRBJ1-2; 8 nucleotides align to TRBD1. Germline assignment: CDR1 SGHRS and CDR2 YFSETQ. CDR3 length equals 16 residues. V was pared by 1 base and J by 0 bases, with 5 bases of the junction left unmatched. The CDR3: CASSLSGQGPNYGYTF. CDR3 coding DNA: TGCGCCAGCAGCTTGTCCGGACAGGGACCTAACTATGGCTACACCTTC.

This clonotype was found a few times. The chain uses TRBV6-2 or TRBV6-3 and TRBJ2-4, with 13 positions matching TRBD2. The assigned J gene may be wrong: the sequence end matches TRBJ2-7 better. The CDR3 is made up of 16 amino acids. The V gene's germline CDR1 is MNHEY and CDR2 SVGEGT. CDR3 bases: TGTGCCAGCAGTTCCTCTGGACTAGCGGGAGTTTACGAGCAGTACTTC. The encoded protein is CASSSSGLAGVYEQYF.

This clonotype was seen only a few times. This sequence joins TRBV7-2 and TRBJ2-1; D tentatively reads TRBD1 or TRBD2 (5 bases each). V lost 5 bases, J lost 9 bases, and 20 bases lay in between. This CDR3 region has 15 residues. In germline, CDR1 is SGHTA, CDR2 FQGNSA. CDR3 protein: CASSLTGTIGREQFF. The CDR3 DNA sequence: TGTGCCAGCAGCCTCACCGGGACGATCGGCCGTGAGCAGTTCTTC.

The chain couples TRBV7-3 to TRBJ2-3; weak D call: TRBD2 (5 bases). Trimming removed 5 bases from V and 0 bases from J, with 12 bases in between. There are 15 residues in the CDR3. CDR1 is SGHTA, CDR2 FQGTGA, per germline. This CDR3 reads CASSANPSSTDTQYF. In DNA form, the CDR3 reads TGTGCCAGCAGCGCCAACCCTAGCAGCACAGATACGCAGTATTTT.

This chain connects TRBV19 to TRBJ1-3, with a weak D call TRBD1 (5 bases). The germline V gene has CDR1 LNHDA and CDR2 SQIVND (reference sequence). Trimming took off 6 bases at V and 4 bases at J, with 16 bases between the two ends. This CDR3 has 15 amino acids. As DNA, the CDR3 is TGTGCCAGTAGGACTACCGGGACGAGCGGAAACACCATATATTTT. This translates into CASRTTGTSGNTIYF.

This clonotype was seen only a few times. The rearrangement joins TRBV15 to TRBJ2-7, with 7 bases matching TRBD2. From germline, CDR1 is LNHNV and CDR2 YYDKDF (reference sequence). CDR3 size: 15 residues. Unmatched junction bases numbered 4, after V lost 0 bases and J lost 2 bases. CDR3 DNA sequence: TGTGCCACCAGCAGAGATGGGCGGGAGCCCTACGAGCAGTACTTC. It yields the protein CATSRDGREPYEQYF.

This clonotype occurred a few times. The V gene is TRBV10-3, the J gene TRBJ2-5; TRBD2 matches at 10 bases. The CDR3 extends over 16 amino acids. Germline V gives CDR1 ENHRY, CDR2 SYGVKD. Trimming removed 6 bases from V and 0 bases from J; junction bases left unmatched: 7. The CDR3 region has the DNA TGTGCCATCAGCCACCTAGCGGGAGCTGACCAAGAGACCCAGTACTTC. This encodes CAISHLAGADQETQYF.

This chain links TRBV29-1 with TRBJ2-1; possibly TRBD1 for D (6 bases). Judging by the DNA end, TRBJ2-7 fits better; the J call may be wrong. The CDR3 is 12 residues long. Per the germline V gene, CDR1 is SQVTM and CDR2 is ANQGSEA. CDR3 DNA sequence: TGCAGCACCCGGGACATTGACAATGAGCAGTACTTC. Residues: CSTRDIDNEQYF.

There are a few counts of this clonotype. This rearrangement joins TRBV5-1 to TRBJ2-7; 7 bases fit TRBD2. CDR1 is SGHRS and CDR2 is YFSETQ in the germline V gene. V dropped 0 bases and J dropped 0; count of bases not matched to a gene: 6. This CDR3 comprises 16 residues. CDR3 nucleotides: TGCGCCAGCAGCTTGGGTCGGCTAGCGGTCTCCTACGAGCAGTACTTC. This sequence encodes CASSLGRLAVSYEQYF.

The rearrangement joins TRBV11-1 to TRBJ2-1; D is unclear. The CDR3 runs to 16 residues. The V gene lost 2 bases and the J gene lost 2 bases, with 13 bases spanning the gap. Germline values: CDR1 SGHAT, CDR2 FQDESV (reference sequence). The CDR3 sequence: CASSLPVRRAYNEQFF. CDR3 DNA sequence: TGTGCCAGCAGCTTACCGGTCAGGCGAGCCTACAATGAGCAGTTCTTC.

This clonotype has a handful of counts. The chain couples TRBV5-1 to TRBJ2-5; 8 bases line up with TRBD1. The J call may be incorrect, as the DNA end agrees better with TRBJ2-7. The CDR3 consists of 15 residues. Germline-derived CDR1 and CDR2 are SGHRS and YFSETQ. For the CDR3, the DNA is TGCGCCAGCAGCTTGTTCCTGGACAGGGAATACGAGCAGTACTTC. It translates to CASSLFLDREYEQYF.